The 7 T cell receptor beta chains below were found in one sample sequenced in a study of CXCR3-negative and CXCR3-positive naive CD8 T cells. Their recognized antigens are unknown. The authors made the TRB cDNA libraries by 5' RACE using UMI labels. TCRdb reworked the 5' RACE reads into one entry per CDR3 protein, no DNA. Here the sample table reports about 85,000 distinct CDR3 sequences. Findings of the study overall: CXCR3-positive naive cells had more hydrophobic TRB CDR3s than CXCR3-negative naive cells.

The sequenced material came from naive CXCR3+ CD8+ T cells from blood. This sample's subset: CD45RO-CCR7+CD27+CD95- naive CD8+ T cells expressing CXCR3 (TNR3+). The receptors were sampled from a human donor in good health. Some clones in this sample may be carry-over from other donors' samples.

The CDR3: CASSFSRSTQGAFF. The chain has TRBV5-6 and TRBJ1-1. CDR1 SGHDT and CDR2 YYEEEE come from the germline V gene. CDR3 length equals 14 residues.

V usage is TRBV18 and J usage is TRBJ2-5; the TCRdb call, TRBD2, lacks DNA for checking. CDR1 is KGHSH, CDR2 LQKENI, per germline. The CDR3 contains 13 residues. This CDR3 is CASSPQPRETQYF.

V usage is TRBV13 and J usage is TRBJ2-1. The CDR3 loop spans 12 amino acids. In germline, CDR1 is PRHDT, CDR2 FYEKMQ (reference sequence). The CDR3 is CASSLTKYEQFF.

The V and J genes are TRBV19 and TRBJ2-7; as DNA is missing, the TRBD1 call by TCRdb cannot be tested. This CDR3 contains 13 residues. Germline V gene lookup returns CDR1 LNHDA and CDR2 SQIVND (reference sequence). This CDR3 reads CASSTRDTYEQYF.

The rearrangement links TRBV28 to TRBJ2-7; TCRdb proposes TRBD2, but this gene call is untestable without DNA. This CDR3 contains 16 residues. Germline V CDR1 and CDR2: MDHEN, SYDVKM. The CDR3 loop is CASSPMERGDSYEQYF.

Here the CDR3 reads CASSQELARSYNEQFF. This chain uses TRBV13 with TRBJ2-1; TCRdb reports TRBD2, a call that lacks DNA to check it against. There are 16 residues in the CDR3. Per germline, CDR1 PRHDT and CDR2 FYEKMQ (reference sequence).

The V call is TRBV29-1, the J call TRBJ2-7. The CDR3 sequence is 12 residues long. Per the germline V gene, CDR1 is SQVTM and CDR2 is ANQGSEA. Here the CDR3 reads CSVFTTFYEQYF.